This T cell receptor (beta chain) comes out of a study of identical twins. The study's findings and limits: In zero-insertion analyses, partial confounding could arise from invariant MAIT and iNKT cells. It was out-of-frame TCR alpha sharing in monozygotic twins that models underestimated. Reduced insertions were recorded for abundant cord blood beta clonotypes, with no such pattern in memory repertoires.

This clonotype was counted at least ten times. Its antigen is not identified. Trimming cost V 4 bases and J 6 bases, with 6 bases left between them. CDR3 length: 12 amino acids. Looked up from germline, CDR1 is ENHRY and CDR2 is SYGVKD. One entry per CDR3 protein results from TCRdb running MiXCR on the 5' RACE reads. The sample consists of roughly 470,000 distinct CDR3 sequences, roughly an eighth of them appearing once. The same sample was also used in a study of yellow fever vaccine responses in identical twins.

The V call is TRBV10-3, the J call TRBJ2-2; unclear D gene. The receptor's source is a woman aged 18-30 years in good health. Material: CD4+ T cells sorted from blood. The CDR3 bases are TGTGCCATCAGTGTGAATGCCGGGGAGCTGTTTTTT. Protein product: CAISVNAGELFF.